Listed below are T cell receptor beta chains from one sample, sequenced in a study of shared T cell receptors in the human thymus. Produced via immunoSEQ multiplex PCR; TCRdb's table is partial and in-frame only. In the table there are 550,000 to 800,000 clones, approximately 85% of which are singletons. This same sample was also part of a study on human thymus T cells.

Material for sequencing was thymocytes. Source of these receptors: a girl younger than two with a congenital heart defect. Each CDR3 is given with its conserved first and last residue. D genes are given only for firm matches. For some rows the clone size is stated as once, few or many, or as a class when expanded; others skip it.

-	-	TRBV27	TRBJ1-2	CASRFSDSSAYGYTF	TGTGCCAGCAGGTTCTCGGACAGCTCTGCCTATGGCTACACCTTC
-	-	TRBV10-3	TRBJ1-3	CAITQTASGNTIYF	TGTGCCATCACACAGACCGCTTCTGGAAACACCATATATTTT
-	TRBD2	TRBV4-3	TRBJ2-1	CASSQDPGLAGALTYNEQFF	TGCGCCAGCAGCCAAGATCCCGGACTAGCGGGGGCCCTTACCTACAATGAGCAGTTCTTC
-	-	TRBV7-6	TRBJ1-4	CASSLRATGIDEKLFF	TGTGCCAGCAGCCTCCGTGCGACCGGGATAGATGAAAAACTGTTTTTT
-	TRBD1	TRBV28	TRBJ2-3	CAISGQLTDTQYF	TGTGCCATCTCGGGACAGCTAACAGATACGCAGTATTTT
once	-	TRBV6-1	TRBJ1-1	CASSQVQVNTEAFF	TGTGCCAGCAGCCAAGTTCAGGTGAACACTGAAGCTTTCTTT
-	-	TRBV10-2	TRBJ1-2	CASSDNSPNYGYTF	TGCGCCAGCAGTGATAACAGCCCTAACTATGGCTACACCTTC
few	TRBD1	TRBV7-9	TRBJ1-1	CASSWGWGQDITEAFF	TGTGCCAGCAGCTGGGGTTGGGGACAGGATATCACTGAAGCTTTCTTT
-	-	TRBV5-1	TRBJ2-5	CASSLLADETQYF	TGCGCCAGCAGCTTGCTCGCGGATGAGACCCAGTACTTC
-	-	TRBV19	TRBJ1-1	CASSITGPNTEAFF	TGTGCCAGTAGTATAACAGGTCCGAACACTGAAGCTTTCTTT
-	-	TRBV15	TRBJ1-4	CATSRVREPTNEKLFF	TGTGCCACCAGCAGAGTACGGGAGCCAACTAATGAAAAACTGTTTTTT
-	-	TRBV5-4	TRBJ1-6	CASSGRRVGSPLHF	TGTGCCAGCAGCGGAAGGAGGGTGGGTTCACCCCTCCACTTT
-	TRBD1	TRBV4-1	TRBJ2-7	CASSQDKSGQGKTNEQYF	TGCGCCAGCAGCCAAGATAAGTCGGGACAGGGGAAAACGAACGAGCAGTACTTC
-	TRBD2	TRBV14	TRBJ2-7	CASTLGGGEQYF	TGTGCCAGCACCTTGGGGGGGGGCGAGCAGTACTTC
-	-	TRBV29-1	TRBJ2-1	CSVSGDNEQFF	TGCAGCGTGTCCGGGGACAATGAGCAGTTCTTC
-	TRBD1	TRBV5-6	TRBJ1-1	CASSHTGGDTEAFF	TGTGCCAGCAGCCATACAGGGGGGGACACTGAAGCTTTCTTT
-	TRBD1	TRBV5-5	TRBJ1-2	CASSCMRQGPNYGYTF	TGTGCCAGCAGCTGCATGAGACAGGGTCCCAACTATGGCTACACCTTC
-	-	TRBV9	TRBJ1-3	CASTRQPKHESGNTIYF	TGTGCCAGCACCCGACAGCCGAAACACGAATCTGGAAATACCATATATTTT
once	-	TRBV4-3	TRBJ1-1	CASSQESRDLLNTEAFF	TGCGCCAGCAGCCAAGAATCCAGAGACTTATTGAACACTGAAGCTTTCTTT
-	-	TRBV2	TRBJ1-2	CASSEGLKAGFHYGYTF	TGTGCCAGCAGTGAAGGGTTGAAGGCAGGGTTTCACTATGGCTACACCTTC
once	TRBD1	TRBV4-1	TRBJ2-7	CASSQSGQGTYEQYF	TGCGCCAGCAGCCAATCGGGACAGGGCACGTACGAGCAGTACTTC
-	TRBD1	TRBV6-5	TRBJ2-7	CASNLAGQGAYEQYF	TGTGCCAGCAATTTAGCGGGACAGGGGGCCTACGAGCAGTACTTC
-	TRBD2	TRBV4-1	TRBJ2-7	CASSRLAGLYEQYF	TGCGCCAGCAGCAGACTAGCGGGACTCTACGAGCAGTACTTC
-	TRBD1	TRBV7-2	TRBJ1-1	CASSSPTGPNTEAFF	TGTGCCAGCAGCTCCCCGACAGGGCCTAACACTGAAGCTTTCTTT
-	-	TRBV27	TRBJ2-1	CASSLGQSYNEQFF	TGTGCCAGCAGTTTGGGCCAATCCTACAATGAGCAGTTCTTC
-	TRBD1	TRBV2	TRBJ2-7	CASSLAGTEVYEQYF	TGTGCCAGCAGTCTCGCCGGGACAGAAGTCTACGAGCAGTACTTC
-	-	TRBV28	TRBJ2-5	CASSFVHGARETQYF	TGTGCCAGCAGTTTTGTTCATGGGGCTCGGGAGACCCAGTACTTC
few	-	TRBV7-9	TRBJ2-7	CASSLLLSREQYF	TGTGCCAGCAGCCTCCTCCTCTCTAGAGAGCAGTACTTC
-	TRBD1	TRBV12-5	TRBJ1-2	CASGPTDHRTGDSSLYGYTF	TGTGCTAGTGGCCCGACAGATCATCGGACAGGGGACAGCTCCCTCTATGGCTACACCTTC
-	-	TRBV20-1	TRBJ1-1	CSARVRGKAFF	TGCAGTGCTAGAGTGCGGGGTAAGGCTTTCTTT
-	-	TRBV5-5	TRBJ1-5	CASSWGASGTPSNQPQHF	TGTGCCAGCAGCTGGGGAGCTTCCGGGACACCGAGCAATCAGCCCCAGCATTTT
-	TRBD2	TRBV6-4	TRBJ2-1	CASSDSGGADEQFF	TGTGCCAGCAGTGATAGCGGGGGGGCTGATGAGCAGTTCTTC
-	-	TRBV4-1	TRBJ1-1	CASSQELRETQKNTEAFF	TGCGCCAGCAGCCAAGAATTGAGGGAAACCCAAAAGAACACTGAAGCTTTCTTT
-	-	TRBV5-5	TRBJ1-2	CASSASEVGGYTF	TGTGCCAGCAGCGCCAGCGAGGTCGGTGGCTACACCTTC
-	TRBD1	TRBV9	TRBJ1-3	CASSPPRDSQRSGNTIYF	TGTGCCAGCAGCCCGCCCCGGGACAGCCAGAGGTCTGGAAACACCATATATTTT
-	-	TRBV10-1	TRBJ1-1	CASSELVQPNTEAFF	TGCGCCAGCAGTGAGTTGGTACAGCCGAACACTGAAGCTTTCTTT
-	TRBD1	TRBV10-2	TRBJ2-1	CASKNRRGWSYNEQFF	TGCGCCAGCAAGAATCGCAGGGGGTGGTCCTACAATGAGCAGTTCTTC
once	TRBD2	TRBV13	TRBJ2-7	CASSSPRRGGPYEQYF	TGTGCCAGCAGCTCCCCTCGGCGGGGGGGCCCCTACGAGCAGTACTTC
-	TRBD1	TRBV28	TRBJ2-7	CASSTGTGEEQYF	TGTGCCAGCAGCACGGGGACAGGGGAAGAGCAGTACTTC
-	-	TRBV6-1	TRBJ1-5	CASSEGDGQFSNQPQHF	TGTGCCAGCAGTGAAGGAGATGGACAGTTCAGCAATCAGCCCCAGCATTTT
once	-	TRBV4-2	TRBJ2-2	CASSQGAGILSSNTGELFF	TGTGCCAGCAGCCAAGGGGCGGGTATCCTCTCGTCGAACACCGGGGAGCTGTTTTTT
few	-	TRBV6-5	TRBJ1-3	CASSYEFSGNTIYF	TGTGCCAGCAGTTACGAGTTCTCTGGAAACACCATATATTTT
-	-	TRBV27	TRBJ1-6	CASQTRSYNSPLHF	TGTGCCAGCCAGACACGCTCCTATAATTCACCCCTCCACTTT
-	-	TRBV5-1	TRBJ2-2	CASSFFDGVVNTGELFF	TGCGCCAGCAGCTTTTTTGATGGAGTGGTTAACACCGGGGAGCTGTTTTTT
-	TRBD1	TRBV5-6	TRBJ1-1	CASSCGTEPFFEAFF	TGTGCCAGCAGCTGTGGGACAGAACCATTTTTTGAAGCTTTCTTT
-	TRBD2	TRBV6-5	TRBJ2-7	CASSSAQRGPSYEQYF	TGTGCCAGCAGTTCGGCCCAGCGGGGACCCTCCTACGAGCAGTACTTC
-	-	TRBV29-1	TRBJ2-3	CSVPGGQDTQYF	TGCAGCGTTCCGGGGGGCCAGGATACGCAGTATTTT
-	TRBD1	TRBV4-1	TRBJ1-5	CASSQDSGTGNQPQHF	TGCGCCAGCAGCCAAGATTCCGGGACAGGCAATCAGCCCCAGCATTTT
-	-	TRBV9	TRBJ1-3	CASSPEKGTIYF	TGTGCCAGCAGCCCCGAGAAGGGGACCATATATTTT
-	-	TRBV23-1	TRBJ1-2	CASSQSYGHPANYGYTF	TGCGCCAGCAGTCAAAGCTACGGACACCCAGCTAACTATGGCTACACCTTC
-	-	TRBV6-5	TRBJ1-3	CASSIHSSGNTIYF	TGTGCCAGCAGTATACACAGCTCTGGAAACACCATATATTTT
-	-	TRBV18	TRBJ1-2	CASSPSRGPDPGYTF	TGTGCCAGCTCACCCTCCAGGGGTCCTGACCCTGGCTACACCTTC
-	TRBD2	TRBV10-3	TRBJ2-5	CAISDYGGAPQETQYF	TGTGCCATCAGTGATTACGGGGGGGCTCCGCAAGAGACCCAGTACTTC
-	-	TRBV6-1	TRBJ1-2	CASLASYGYTF	TGTGCCAGCCTGGCTTCCTATGGCTACACCTTC
few	TRBD1	TRBV5-5	TRBJ1-4	CASSQIITGGGREKLFF	TGTGCCAGCAGCCAGATAATTACAGGGGGCGGTAGGGAAAAACTGTTTTTT